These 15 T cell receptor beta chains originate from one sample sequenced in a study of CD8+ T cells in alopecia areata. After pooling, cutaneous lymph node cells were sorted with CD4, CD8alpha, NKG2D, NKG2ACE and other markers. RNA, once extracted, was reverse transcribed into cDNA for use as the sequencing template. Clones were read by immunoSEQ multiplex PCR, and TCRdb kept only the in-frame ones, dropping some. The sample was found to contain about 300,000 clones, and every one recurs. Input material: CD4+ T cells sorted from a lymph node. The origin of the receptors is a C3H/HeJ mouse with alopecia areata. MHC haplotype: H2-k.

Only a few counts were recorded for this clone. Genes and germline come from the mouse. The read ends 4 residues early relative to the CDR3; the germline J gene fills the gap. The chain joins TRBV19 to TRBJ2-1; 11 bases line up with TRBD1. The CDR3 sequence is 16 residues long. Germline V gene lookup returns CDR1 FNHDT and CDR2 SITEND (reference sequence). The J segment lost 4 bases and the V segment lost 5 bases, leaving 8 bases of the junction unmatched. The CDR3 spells CASSPHRDRGYAEQFF. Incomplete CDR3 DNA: TGTGCCAGCAGCCCCCACCGGGACAGGGGGTATGCT.

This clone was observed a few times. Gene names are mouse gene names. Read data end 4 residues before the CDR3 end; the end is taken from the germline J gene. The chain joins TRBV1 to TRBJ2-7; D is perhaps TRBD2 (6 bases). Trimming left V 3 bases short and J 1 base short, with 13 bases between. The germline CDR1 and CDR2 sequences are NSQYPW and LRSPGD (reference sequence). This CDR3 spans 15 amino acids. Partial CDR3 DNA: TGCACCTGCAGTGCCCGGGACTTGAGGTCCTAT. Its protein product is CTCSARDLRSY. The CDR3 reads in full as CTCSARDLRSYEQYF.

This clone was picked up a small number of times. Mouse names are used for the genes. Partial CDR3 DNA: TGTGCCTGGAGTCCAACCGGGACAGCGGGCTCC. Its translation is CAWSPTGTAGS. From start to end, the CDR3 is CAWSPTGTAGSDYTF. This chain connects TRBV31 to TRBJ1-2, with TRBD1 matching 7 bases. The sequenced fragment ends 4 residues before the CDR3 boundary, so the rest is inferred from the germline J gene. Germline CDR1 is GKSSPN and CDR2 is SITVG. The V segment lost 1 base and the J segment 4 bases; nucleotides outside the gene matches: 9. The CDR3 covers 15 residues.

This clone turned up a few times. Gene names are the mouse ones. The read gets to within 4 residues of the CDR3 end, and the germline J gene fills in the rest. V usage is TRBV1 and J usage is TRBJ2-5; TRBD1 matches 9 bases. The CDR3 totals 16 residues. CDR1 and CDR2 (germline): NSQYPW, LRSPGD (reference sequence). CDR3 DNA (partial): TGCACCTGCAGTGCAGATCTTGGGACAGGGCCAGAC. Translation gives CTCSADLGTGPD. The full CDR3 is CTCSADLGTGPDTQYF.

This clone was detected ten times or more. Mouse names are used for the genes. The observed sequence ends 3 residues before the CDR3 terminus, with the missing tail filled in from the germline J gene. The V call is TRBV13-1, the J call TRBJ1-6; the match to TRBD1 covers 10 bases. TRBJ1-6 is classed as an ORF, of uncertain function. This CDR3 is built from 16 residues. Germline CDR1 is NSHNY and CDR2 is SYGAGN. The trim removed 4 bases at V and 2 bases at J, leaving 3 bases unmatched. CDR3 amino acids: CASSRTGGAYNSPLYF. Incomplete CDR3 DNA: TGTGCCAGCAGTAGGACAGGGGGAGCCTATAATTCGCCC.

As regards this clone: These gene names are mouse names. The part of the CDR3 DNA that was read is TGCACCTGCAGTGCAGGGACAAACACAAACTCC. It is translated as CTCSAGTNTNS. The whole CDR3 sequence is CTCSAGTNTNSDYTF. The gene calls are TRBV1 and TRBJ1-2; a possible D gene is TRBD1 (5 bases). The read halts 4 residues ahead of the CDR3 end, with the missing end drawn from the germline J gene. Trimming shortened V by 1 base and J by 0 bases, and 9 bases separated the two germline ends. Per the germline V gene, CDR1 is NSQYPW and CDR2 is LRSPGD (reference sequence). This CDR3 contains 15 residues.

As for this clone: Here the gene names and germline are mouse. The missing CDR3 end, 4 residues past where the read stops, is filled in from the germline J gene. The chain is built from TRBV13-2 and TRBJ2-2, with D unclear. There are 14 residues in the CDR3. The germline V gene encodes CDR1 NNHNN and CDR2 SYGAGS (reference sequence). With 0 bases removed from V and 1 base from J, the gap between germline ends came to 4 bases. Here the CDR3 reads CASGDGQNTGQLYF. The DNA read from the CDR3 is TGTGCCAGCGGTGATGGACAAAACACCGGG.

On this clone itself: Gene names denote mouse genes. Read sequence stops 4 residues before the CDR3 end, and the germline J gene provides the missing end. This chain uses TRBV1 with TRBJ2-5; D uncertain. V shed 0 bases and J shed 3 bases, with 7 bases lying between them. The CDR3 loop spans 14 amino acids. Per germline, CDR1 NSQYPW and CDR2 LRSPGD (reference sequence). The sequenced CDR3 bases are TGCACCTGCAGTGCAGATCTGTTTCAAGAC. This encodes CTCSADLFQD. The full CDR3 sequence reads CTCSADLFQDTQYF.

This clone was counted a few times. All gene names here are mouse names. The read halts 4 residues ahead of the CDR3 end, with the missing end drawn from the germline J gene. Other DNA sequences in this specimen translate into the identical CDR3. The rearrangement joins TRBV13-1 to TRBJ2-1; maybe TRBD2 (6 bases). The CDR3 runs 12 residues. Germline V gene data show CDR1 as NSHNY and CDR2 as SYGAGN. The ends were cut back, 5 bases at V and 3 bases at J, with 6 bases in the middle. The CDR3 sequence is CASRLGYAEQFF. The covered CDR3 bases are TGTGCCAGCAGACTGGGCTATGCT.

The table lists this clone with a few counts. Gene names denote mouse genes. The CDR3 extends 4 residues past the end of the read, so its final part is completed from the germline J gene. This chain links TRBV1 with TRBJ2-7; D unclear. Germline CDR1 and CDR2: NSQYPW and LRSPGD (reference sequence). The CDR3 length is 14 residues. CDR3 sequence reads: CTCSAEAGPYEQYF. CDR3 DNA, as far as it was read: TGCACCTGCAGTGCAGAGGCAGGCCCTTAT.

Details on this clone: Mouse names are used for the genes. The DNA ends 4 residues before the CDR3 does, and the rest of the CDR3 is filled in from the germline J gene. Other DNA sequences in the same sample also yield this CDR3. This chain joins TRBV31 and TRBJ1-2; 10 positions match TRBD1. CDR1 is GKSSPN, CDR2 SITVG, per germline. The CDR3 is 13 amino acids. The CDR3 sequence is CAWSPGQGSDYTF. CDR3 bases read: TGTGCCTGGAGCCCGGGACAGGGGTCC.

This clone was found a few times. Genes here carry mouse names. The CDR3 is CASSLYRGYEQYF. The DNA read from the CDR3 is TGTGCTAGCAGTTTATACAGGGGTTAT. The genes are TRBV29 and TRBJ2-7, with 7 bases that match TRBD1. The read comes to an end 4 residues before the CDR3 does, leaving the germline J gene to fill in the end. This CDR3 is built from 13 residues. Germline V lookup: CDR1 MSHET, CDR2 SYDVDS. Based on the CDR3 plus reference TRBV29 and TRBJ2-7, the full variable domain is DMKVTQMPRYLIKRMGENVLLECGQDMSHETMYWYRQDPGLGLQLIYISYDVDSNSEGDIPKGYRVSRKKREHFSLILDSAKTNQTSVYFCASSLYRGYEQYFGPGTRLTVL.

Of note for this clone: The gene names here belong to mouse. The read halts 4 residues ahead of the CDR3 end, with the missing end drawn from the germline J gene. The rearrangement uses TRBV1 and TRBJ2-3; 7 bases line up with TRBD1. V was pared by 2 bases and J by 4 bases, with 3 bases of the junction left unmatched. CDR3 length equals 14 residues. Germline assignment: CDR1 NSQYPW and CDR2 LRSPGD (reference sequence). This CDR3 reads CTCSANRGPETLYF. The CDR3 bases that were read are TGCACCTGCAGTGCAAACAGGGGACCAGAA.

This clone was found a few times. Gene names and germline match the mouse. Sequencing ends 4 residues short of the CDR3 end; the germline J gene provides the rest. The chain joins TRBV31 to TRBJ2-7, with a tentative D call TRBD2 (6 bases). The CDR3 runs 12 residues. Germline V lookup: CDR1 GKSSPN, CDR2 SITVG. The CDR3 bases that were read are TGTGCCTGGAGACCCGGGGGGTAT. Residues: CAWRPGGY. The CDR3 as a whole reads CAWRPGGYEQYF.

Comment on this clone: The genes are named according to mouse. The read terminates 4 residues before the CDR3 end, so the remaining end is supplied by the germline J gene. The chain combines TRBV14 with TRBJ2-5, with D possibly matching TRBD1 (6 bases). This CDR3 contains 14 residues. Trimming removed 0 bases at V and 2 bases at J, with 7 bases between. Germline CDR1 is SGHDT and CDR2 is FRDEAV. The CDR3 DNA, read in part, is TGTGCCAGCAGTTTCTGGACAGTCCAAGAC. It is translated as CASSFWTVQD. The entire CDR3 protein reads CASSFWTVQDTQYF.